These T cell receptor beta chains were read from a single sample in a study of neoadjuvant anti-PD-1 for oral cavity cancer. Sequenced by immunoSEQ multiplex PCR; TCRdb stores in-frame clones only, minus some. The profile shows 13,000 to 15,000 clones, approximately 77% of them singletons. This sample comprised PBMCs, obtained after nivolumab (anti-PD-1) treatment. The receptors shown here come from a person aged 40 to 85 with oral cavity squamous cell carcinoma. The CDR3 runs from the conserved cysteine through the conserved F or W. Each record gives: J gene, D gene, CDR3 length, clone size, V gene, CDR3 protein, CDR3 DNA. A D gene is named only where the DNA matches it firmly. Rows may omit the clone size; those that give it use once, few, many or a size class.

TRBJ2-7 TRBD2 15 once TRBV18 CASSPGLVSSYEQYF TGTGCCAGCTCACCGGGACTAGTCAGCTCCTACGAGCAGTACTTC
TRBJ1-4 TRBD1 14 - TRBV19 CASSVRGIAEKLFF TGTGCCAGTAGTGTCAGGGGGATCGCGGAAAAACTGTTTTTT
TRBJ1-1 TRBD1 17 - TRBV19 CASSSLGQRRMNTEAFF TGTGCCAGTAGCTCTTTGGGACAGAGGAGAATGAACACTGAAGCTTTCTTT
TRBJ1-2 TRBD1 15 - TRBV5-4 CASSSWGQGQGGYTF TGTGCCAGCAGCTCATGGGGACAGGGACAGGGAGGCTACACCTTC
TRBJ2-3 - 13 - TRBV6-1 CASSGRTVDTQYF TGTGCCAGCAGTGGAAGAACGGTCGATACGCAGTATTTT
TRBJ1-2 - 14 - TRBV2 CASRPFYGGDGYTF TGTGCCAGCAGGCCTTTCTACGGAGGCGATGGCTACACCTTC
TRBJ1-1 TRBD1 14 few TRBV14 CASSQVQGSTEAFF TGTGCCAGCAGCCAAGTACAGGGGAGTACTGAAGCTTTCTTT
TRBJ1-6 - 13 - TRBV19 CATQVGGDSPLHF TGTGCCACCCAAGTTGGGGGGGATTCACCCCTCCACTTT
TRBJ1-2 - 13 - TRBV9 CASSVEKGYGYTF TGTGCCAGCAGCGTAGAAAAGGGGTATGGCTACACCTTC
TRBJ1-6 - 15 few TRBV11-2 CASRVRGSYNSPLHF TGTGCCAGCAGAGTAAGGGGCTCCTATAATTCACCCCTCCACTTT
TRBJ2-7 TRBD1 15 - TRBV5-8 CASSFAGTGSYEQYF TGTGCCAGCAGCTTTGCTGGGACAGGGTCCTACGAGCAGTACTTC
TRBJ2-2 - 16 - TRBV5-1 CASSLAGGANTGELFF TGCGCCAGCAGCTTGGCCGGAGGGGCGAACACCGGGGAGCTGTTTTTT
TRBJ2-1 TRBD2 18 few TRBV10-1 CASSGGTSGSSSYNEQFF TGCGCCAGCAGTGGTGGGACTAGCGGGAGTAGCTCCTACAATGAGCAGTTCTTC
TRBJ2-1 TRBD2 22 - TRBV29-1 CSVFPRTRTSGGILSSYNEQFF TGCAGCGTTTTCCCCCGAACCCGGACTAGCGGAGGAATTCTGAGCTCCTACAATGAGCAGTTCTTC
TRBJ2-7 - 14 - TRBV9 CASSSGRLGYEQYF TGTGCCAGCAGCTCCGGACGGCTAGGGTACGAGCAGTACTTC
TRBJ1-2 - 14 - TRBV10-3 CAISERRDFFGYTF TGTGCCATCAGTGAAAGACGGGATTTTTTCGGCTACACCTTC
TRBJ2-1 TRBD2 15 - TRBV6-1 CASNLPSGAQGEQFF TGTGCCAGCAACCTCCCTAGCGGGGCTCAGGGTGAGCAGTTCTTC
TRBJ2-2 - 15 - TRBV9 CASSVGDRLTGELFF TGTGCCAGCAGCGTAGGAGACCGGCTAACCGGGGAGCTGTTTTTT
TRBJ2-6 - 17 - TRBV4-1 CASSQGHILSGANVLTF TGCGCCAGCAGCCAAGGCCATATACTCTCTGGGGCCAACGTCCTGACTTTC
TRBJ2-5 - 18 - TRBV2 CASSDQDDPQVYQETQYF TGTGCCAGCAGTGACCAAGACGACCCCCAGGTTTACCAAGAGACCCAGTACTTC
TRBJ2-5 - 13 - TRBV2 CASSAERAETQYF TGTGCCAGCAGTGCCGAGCGGGCCGAGACCCAGTACTTC
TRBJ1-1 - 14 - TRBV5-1 CASSFLGLNTEAFF TGCGCCAGCAGCTTTTTGGGGCTGAACACTGAAGCTTTCTTT
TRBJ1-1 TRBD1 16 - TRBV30 CAWSRQGKGMNTEAFF TGTGCCTGGAGTCGACAGGGTAAGGGTATGAACACTGAAGCTTTCTTT
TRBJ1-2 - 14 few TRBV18 CASSPSSGIYGYTF TGTGCCAGCTCACCATCAAGCGGCATCTATGGCTACACCTTC
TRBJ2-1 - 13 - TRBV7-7 CASSLDGHNEQFF TGTGCTAGCAGCTTAGACGGGCACAATGAGCAGTTCTTC
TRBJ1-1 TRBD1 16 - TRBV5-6 CASSHAAGTGDTEAFF TGTGCCAGCAGCCATGCGGCCGGGACAGGGGATACTGAAGCTTTCTTT
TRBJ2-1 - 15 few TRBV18 CASSRSGPLQSEQFF TGTGCCAGCTCACGGAGCGGCCCCCTACAATCCGAGCAGTTCTTC
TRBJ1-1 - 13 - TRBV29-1 CSATTGIDTEAFF TGCAGCGCAACTACAGGGATCGACACTGAAGCTTTCTTT
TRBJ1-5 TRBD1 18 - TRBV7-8 CASSPTGGEFLGHQPQHF TGTGCCAGCAGCCCTACAGGGGGCGAATTTTTAGGACATCAGCCCCAGCATTTT
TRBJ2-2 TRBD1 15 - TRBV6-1 CASRWGQGNTGELFF TGTGCCAGCAGGTGGGGACAGGGGAACACCGGGGAGCTGTTTTTT
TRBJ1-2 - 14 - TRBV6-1 CASSEYLSFYGYTF TGTGCCAGCAGTGAATATCTCAGCTTCTATGGCTACACCTTC
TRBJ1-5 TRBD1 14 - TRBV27 CASSKDRGNQPQHF TGTGCCAGCAGCAAGGACAGGGGTAATCAGCCCCAGCATTTT
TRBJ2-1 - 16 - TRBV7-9 CASSSTAGFSYNEQFF TGTGCCAGCAGCTCCACGGCCGGATTTAGCTACAATGAGCAGTTCTTC
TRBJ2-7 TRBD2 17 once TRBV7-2 CASSDQVGLAGVYEQYF TGTGCCAGCAGCGACCAAGTGGGACTAGCGGGAGTCTACGAGCAGTACTTC
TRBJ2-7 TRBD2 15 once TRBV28 CASSLSTSGGYEQYF TGTGCCAGCAGTTTATCTACTAGCGGGGGTTACGAGCAGTACTTC
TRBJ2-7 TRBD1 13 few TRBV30 CAWSRDRTYEQYF TGTGCCTGGAGTCGGGACAGGACCTACGAGCAGTACTTC
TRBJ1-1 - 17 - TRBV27 CASSLSYITPMNTEAFF TGTGCCAGCAGTTTATCTTATATTACACCGATGAACACTGAAGCTTTCTTT
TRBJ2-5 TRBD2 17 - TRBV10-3 CAISGARGLAGGETQYF TGTGCCATCAGTGGGGCGCGTGGACTAGCGGGGGGAGAGACCCAGTACTTC
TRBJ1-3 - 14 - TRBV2 CASRMAGIRNTIYF TGTGCCAGCAGAATGGCAGGGATCAGAAACACCATATATTTT
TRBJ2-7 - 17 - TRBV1 CTSSQPPLSGSRHEQYF TGCACCAGCAGCCAGCCGCCCTTAAGCGGGAGTCGCCACGAGCAGTACTTC
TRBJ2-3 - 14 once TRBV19 CASSITDSTDTQYF TGTGCCAGTAGTATAACGGACAGCACAGATACGCAGTATTTT
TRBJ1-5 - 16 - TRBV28 CASSLRGTGSGQPQHF TGTGCCAGCAGTTTACGCGGGACGGGGAGTGGTCAGCCCCAGCATTTT
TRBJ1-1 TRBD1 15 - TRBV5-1 CASSLTRQGSTEAFF TGCGCCAGCAGCTTGACGAGACAGGGATCCACTGAAGCTTTCTTT
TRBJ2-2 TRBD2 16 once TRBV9 CASSAPGLAGSGELFF TGTGCCAGCAGCGCACCGGGACTAGCGGGATCCGGGGAGCTGTTTTTT
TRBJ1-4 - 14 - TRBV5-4 CASSRGTTNEKLFF TGTGCCAGCAGCCGAGGGACAACTAATGAAAAACTGTTTTTT
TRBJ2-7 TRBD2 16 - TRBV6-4 CASSESPSGRAYEQYF TGTGCCAGCAGTGAAAGCCCTAGCGGGAGGGCCTACGAGCAGTACTTC
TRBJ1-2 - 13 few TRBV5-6 CASTWGRNYGYTF TGTGCCAGCACCTGGGGGAGAAACTATGGCTACACCTTC
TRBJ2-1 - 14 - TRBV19 CASSIGRVYNEQFF TGTGCCAGTAGTATAGGAAGGGTCTACAATGAGCAGTTCTTC
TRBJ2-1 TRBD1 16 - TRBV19 CASSMIRQGARNEQFF TGTGCCAGTAGTATGATTCGGCAGGGGGCGAGGAATGAGCAGTTCTTC
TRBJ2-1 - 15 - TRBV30 CAWRPDYRGNNEQFF TGTGCCTGGAGGCCGGACTACCGGGGAAACAATGAGCAGTTCTTC
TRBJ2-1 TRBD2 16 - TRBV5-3 CARRPGSGATYNEQFF TGTGCCAGAAGACCTGGGAGCGGGGCGACCTACAATGAGCAGTTCTTC
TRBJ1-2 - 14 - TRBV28 CASSTGAKTYGYTF TGTGCCAGCAGTACCGGGGCCAAAACCTATGGCTACACCTTC
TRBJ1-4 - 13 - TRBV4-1 CASSQGIREKLFF TGCGCCAGCAGCCAAGGCATACGCGAAAAACTGTTTTTT
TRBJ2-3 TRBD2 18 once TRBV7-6 CASSLAYRTSGGSGTQYF TGTGCCAGCAGCTTAGCATACAGGACTAGCGGGGGGTCCGGGACGCAGTATTTT